This TCR beta chain was captured in a study of CD8 T cells in ankylosing spondylitis. General study findings and limits: In synovial fluid and blood from reactive arthritis, some motif variants were previously reported.

TCRdb processed the 5' RACE reads anew with MiXCR; each CDR3 protein has one entry. The sample yields about 360,000 distinct CDR3 sequences, more than 20% seen once. This clonotype turned up a few times. Its cognate antigen is unknown. V shed 2 bases, J shed 6 bases, and the junction held 5 bases outside the gene matches. The CDR3 is made up of 14 amino acids. Per the germline V gene, CDR1 is MNHEY and CDR2 is SVGAGI. Sequencing was performed on blood, either unsorted or a sorted T cell fraction (not recorded which). This TCR was sampled from a male donor with ankylosing spondylitis or in good health (not recorded which). J is TRBJ2-7 and V is TRBV6-5; 9 bases match TRBD1. The CDR3 reads CASSYGTGSAEQYF. CDR3 in DNA: TGTGCCAGCAGTTACGGGACAGGGTCCGCCGAGCAGTACTTC.